A single T cell receptor beta chain is shown here with its context. Its specificity is not known. This record belongs to a study of a mutant IDH1 vaccine in newly diagnosed glioma. Time point of the sample: week 5, during vaccination. A 20-mer mutant IDH1 peptide at 300 ug was injected subcutaneously with topical imiquimod. The assay was immunoSEQ multiplex PCR, and TCRdb's table has in-frame clones only and misses some. The sample records 40,000 to 65,000 clones, around 80% being singletons. V was trimmed by 1 base and J by 5 bases, leaving 13 bases between them. CDR3 length: 15 amino acids. From germline, CDR1 is SGHRS and CDR2 YFSETQ.

The TCR was taken from a woman aged 40 to 49 with glioma. This chain links TRBV5-1 with TRBJ1-5; D is unclear. This material consisted of PBMCs, taken from a glioma patient whose treatment included an IDH1 peptide vaccine. The CDR3 nucleotides read TGCGCCAGCAGCTTGTCGGACGGTAAAGATCAGCCCCAGCATTTT. Its translation is CASSLSDGKDQPQHF.